The next 27 T cell receptor beta chains were all read from a single sample in a study of beta chain features in type 1 diabetes. Every bit of the isolated RNA underwent reverse transcription, so sequencing read expressed TCRB transcripts. Some clones are missing from TCRdb's copy, which holds only in-frame ones; the method was immunoSEQ multiplex PCR. The sample has about 140,000 clones; approximately 9.8% are singletons. Sequencing input: central memory CD4+ T cells from blood. The origin of the receptors is a woman aged 40 to 50 in good health.

The gene calls are TRBV7-2 and TRBJ2-7; D possibly corresponds to TRBD2 (5 bases). Trimming removed 4 bases at V and 7 bases at J, with 14 bases between. Germline V gene sequence: CDR1 SGHTA, CDR2 FQGNSA. The CDR3 contains 13 residues. The CDR3 here is CASSSPSRAEQYF. CDR3 in DNA: TGTGCCAGCAGCTCTCCTTCGCGGGCGGAGCAGTACTTC.

V and J are TRBV9 and TRBJ2-7; TRBD2 matches 7 bases. In germline, CDR1 is SGDLS, CDR2 YYNGEE. This CDR3 is 14 amino acids long. Trimming removed 3 bases from V and 6 bases from J; junction bases left unmatched: 9. The CDR3 is CASSGLWGGGEQYF. As DNA, the CDR3 is TGTGCCAGCAGCGGGCTGTGGGGGGGAGGCGAGCAGTACTTC.

This clone came up once. The chain uses TRBV11-2 and TRBJ2-7; no reliable D call. Germline CDR1 is SGHAT and CDR2 is FQNNGV. The CDR3 has 12 amino acids. Trimming stripped 0 bases from V and 5 bases from J, with 5 bases between. The CDR3 sequence is CASSLDTDEQYF. The CDR3, as DNA: TGTGCCAGCAGCTTAGATACGGACGAGCAGTACTTC.

The chain is built from TRBV27 and TRBJ2-1; the match to TRBD2 covers 9 bases. Germline V CDR1 and CDR2: MNHEY, SMNVEV (reference sequence). The CDR3 runs 15 residues. V dropped 1 base and J dropped 7; count of bases not matched to a gene: 5. DNA of the CDR3: TGTGCCAGCAGTTTATTCGCGGGGGGGCGGAATGAGCAGTTCTTC. Translation: CASSLFAGGRNEQFF.

Many counts were recorded for this clone. The chain has TRBV7-9 and TRBJ2-1; 10 positions agree with TRBD2. The length of the CDR3 is 18 residues. Germline-derived CDR1 and CDR2 are SEHNR and FQNEAQ (reference sequence). J gave up 8 bases and V 3 bases, and 16 bases lay outside the gene matches. CDR3 coding DNA: TGTGCCAGCAGCTTTCCCCCCCGACTAGCGGGTAGTGCCGATGAGCAGTTCTTC. Translating it yields CASSFPPRLAGSADEQFF.

This clone was found a few times. The chain employs TRBV5-1 and TRBJ1-5; no clear D. Germline loops: CDR1 SGHRS, CDR2 YFSETQ. CDR3 size: 13 residues. V was cut by 0 bases and J by 4 bases, with 5 bases left in between. The CDR3 is CASSLGQNQPQHF. CDR3 DNA sequence: TGCGCCAGCAGCTTGGGGCAGAATCAGCCCCAGCATTTT.

This chain connects TRBV2 to TRBJ1-2; D is possibly TRBD1 (5 bases). The CDR3 runs 13 residues. Trimming took off 5 bases at V and 4 bases at J, with 11 bases between the two ends. The germline V gene has CDR1 SNHLY and CDR2 FYNNEI. The CDR3 sequence: CASSSDKFYGYTF. The CDR3 bases are TGTGCCAGCAGTTCGGACAAGTTCTATGGCTACACCTTC. The full variable domain, its missing parts supplied by reference TRBV2 and TRBJ1-2, is EPEVTQTPSHQVTQMGQEVILRCVPISNHLYFYWYRQILGQKVEFLVSFYNNEISEKSEIFDDQFSVERPDGSNFTLKIRSTKLEDSAMYFCASSSDKFYGYTFGSGTRLTVV.

This clone was seen many times. CDR3 DNA: TGTGCCAGCAGCTTAGTTGGCTCCGGGGAGCTGTTTTTT. It translates to CASSLVGSGELFF. The chain is built from TRBV7-6 and TRBJ2-2; D unresolved. The V and J ends lost 1 base and 6 bases respectively, with 6 bases between them. CDR3 length: 13 amino acids. The germline V gene encodes CDR1 SGHVS and CDR2 FNYEAQ.

CDR3 coding DNA: TGTGCCAGCAGTTTAAGTCCCAGCCAGGACGAGCAGTACTTC. It yields the protein CASSLSPSQDEQYF. V is TRBV28 and J is TRBJ2-7; D ambiguous. The V and J ends lost 2 bases and 5 bases respectively, with 13 bases between them. The CDR3 extends over 14 amino acids. The germline V gene has CDR1 MDHEN and CDR2 SYDVKM.

This clone was counted many times. This chain links TRBV7-9 with TRBJ2-6; D is perhaps TRBD1 (5 bases). Germline CDR1 is SEHNR and CDR2 is FQNEAQ (reference sequence). V was pared by 6 bases and J by 0 bases, with 6 bases between. This CDR3 is 14 amino acids long. CDR3: CASRTVSGANVLTF. The CDR3 DNA sequence: TGTGCCAGCAGGACAGTCTCTGGGGCCAACGTCCTGACTTTC.

This chain connects TRBV5-4 to TRBJ1-4; 9 nucleotides agree with TRBD1. Germline assignment: CDR1 SGHNT and CDR2 YYREEE (reference sequence). CDR3 length: 13 residues. The J segment lost 8 bases and the V segment lost 4 bases, leaving 3 bases of the junction unmatched. The CDR3 sequence: CASSPGTGEKLFF. As DNA, the CDR3 is TGTGCCAGCAGCCCGGGGACAGGGGAAAAACTGTTTTTT.

The J gene is TRBJ1-6, the V gene TRBV7-9, with 7 bases lining up with TRBD1. The CDR3 length is 15 residues. The trim removed 1 base at V and 9 bases at J, leaving 6 bases unmatched. Germline-derived CDR1 and CDR2 are SEHNR and FQNEAQ (reference sequence). CDR3 amino acids: CASSLERGLSSPLHF. The CDR3 DNA is TGTGCCAGCAGCTTAGAGAGGGGGCTCAGTTCACCCCTCCACTTT.

This chain joins TRBV2 and TRBJ2-1; 7 nucleotides line up with TRBD1. V shed 6 bases and J 7 bases; nucleotides not matched to a gene: 6. The CDR3 is 13 amino acids. Germline V gene lookup returns CDR1 SNHLY and CDR2 FYNNEI. CDR3 DNA: TGTGCCAGCAGGAGGGACAGCCTTAATGAGCAGTTCTTC. Amino acid sequence: CASRRDSLNEQFF. Full variable domain (outside the CDR3, taken from reference TRBV2 and TRBJ2-1): EPEVTQTPSHQVTQMGQEVILRCVPISNHLYFYWYRQILGQKVEFLVSFYNNEISEKSEIFDDQFSVERPDGSNFTLKIRSTKLEDSAMYFCASRRDSLNEQFFGPGTRLTVL.

Ten or more counts support this clone. The same CDR3 arises from other DNA sequences in this sample as well. The rearrangement joins TRBV6-5 to TRBJ2-7; a possible D gene is TRBD2 (5 bases). V was trimmed by 5 bases and J by 0 bases, leaving 5 bases between them. The CDR3 runs 12 residues. CDR1 is MNHEY, CDR2 SVGAGI, per germline. CDR3 DNA sequence: TGTGCCAGCAGTCGGGACTCCTACGAGCAGTACTTC. This sequence encodes CASSRDSYEQYF.

In its sample, this clone was seen a few times. CDR3 residues: CAIRDREGHSPLHF. The CDR3 coding sequence is TGTGCCATCAGGGACAGGGAGGGCCATTCACCCCTCCACTTT. The V gene is TRBV10-3, the J gene TRBJ1-6; 8 nucleotides agree with TRBD1. The CDR3 is 14 amino acids. Germline CDR1 ENHRY, CDR2 SYGVKD. V gave up 6 bases and J gave up 8 bases; unmatched junction bases: 6.

The rearrangement links TRBV7-8 to TRBJ1-2; 7 bases line up with TRBD1. The CDR3 is made up of 14 amino acids. Germline CDR1 is SGHVS and CDR2 is FQNEAQ. The trim removed 5 bases at V and 4 bases at J, leaving 7 bases unmatched. The CDR3 reads CASSPSTGSYGYTF. CDR3 nucleotides: TGTGCCAGCAGCCCCTCGACAGGGAGCTATGGCTACACCTTC.

V and J are TRBV7-2 and TRBJ2-5; 10 nucleotides agree with TRBD2. The V gene end was trimmed by 6 bases and the J gene end by 0 bases; junction bases not matched to a gene: 4. Germline V gene sequence: CDR1 SGHTA, CDR2 FQGNSA. The CDR3 is 15 amino acids. CDR3 coding DNA: TGTGCCAGCAGGACACTAGCGGGGTACCAAGAGACCCAGTACTTC. This translates into CASRTLAGYQETQYF.

The rearrangement uses TRBV21-1 and TRBJ1-5. TRBV21-1 is given as a pseudogene. CDR3 size: 17 residues. This chain's CDR3 is CASSKPQGLGSGDAQHF. The DNA for the CDR3 is TGTGCCAGCAGCAAACCCCAAGGACTCGGATCTGGAGATGCCCAGCATTTT.

The CDR3 DNA reads TGCGCCAGCAGCTTGAGAGGCGGGGGCCGGGACAATGAGCAGTTCTTC. This translates into CASSLRGGGRDNEQFF. The gene calls are TRBV5-1 and TRBJ2-1, with a tentative D call TRBD2 (7 bases). Germline loops: CDR1 SGHRS, CDR2 YFSETQ. The CDR3 spans 16 residues. V was trimmed by 1 base and J by 5 bases, leaving 16 bases between them.

The chain is built from TRBV7-2 and TRBJ1-1, with D possibly TRBD1 on 5 matching bases. CDR3 size: 14 residues. V shed 5 bases and J shed 4 bases, with 14 bases lying between them. Germline V lookup: CDR1 SGHTA, CDR2 FQGNSA. CDR3 DNA sequence: TGTGCCAGCAGCCCGCAGGGAGGAAGCACTGAAGCTTTCTTT. Protein sequence: CASSPQGGSTEAFF.

A few counts support this clone. The V gene is TRBV5-1, the J gene TRBJ2-1, with 11 bases matching TRBD2. Germline CDR1 SGHRS, CDR2 YFSETQ. Trimming took 8 bases from V and 1 from J; bases not matched to a gene: 8. This CDR3 has 16 residues. Written as DNA, the CDR3 is TGCGCCAGTCGAAGTAGCGGGGGGGGATCCTACAATGAGCAGTTCTTC. Encoded protein: CASRSSGGGSYNEQFF.

This clone appeared many times. V gene TRBV4-1 combines with J gene TRBJ1-2, with D possibly being TRBD1 (5 bases). The germline V gene has CDR1 MGHRA and CDR2 YSYEKL. This CDR3 has 16 residues. The V gene lost 3 bases and the J gene lost 6 bases, with 20 bases spanning the gap. This CDR3 is CASSHHSSGRGDGYTF. The CDR3 nucleotides are TGCGCCAGCAGCCATCACTCTTCGGGGAGGGGCGATGGCTACACCTTC.

This chain uses TRBV2 with TRBJ1-1; no firm D call. Trimming removed 4 bases from V and 3 bases from J, with 6 bases in between. Per the germline V gene, CDR1 is SNHLY and CDR2 is FYNNEI. The CDR3 loop spans 12 amino acids. The CDR3 DNA reads TGTGCCAGCAGTGGAACTGACACTGAAGCTTTCTTT. Translated, it gives CASSGTDTEAFF.

This clone was found a few times. A junction end diverges from the germline sequence, so it may reflect a read error. This chain uses TRBV2 with TRBJ2-5; 10 nucleotides align to TRBD2. Germline CDR1 is SNHLY and CDR2 is FYNNEI. This CDR3 contains 15 residues. In DNA, the CDR3 is TGTGCCAGCAGAAAAAGGACTAGCGGACAAGGGACCCAGTACTTC. Protein: CASRKRTSGQGTQYF.

This clone was detected only a few times. The chain recombines TRBV6-6 with TRBJ2-7; 8 bases align to TRBD1. This CDR3 comprises 13 residues. J was trimmed by 7 bases and V by 8 bases; bases with no gene match: 10. Germline lookup yields CDR1 MNHNY and CDR2 SVGAGI (reference sequence). Here the CDR3 reads CASLGTGTREQYF. The CDR3 nucleotides are TGTGCCAGCCTCGGGACAGGTACTAGGGAGCAGTACTTC.

The sample holds many counts of this clone. V is TRBV6-1 and J is TRBJ1-1, with unresolved D. Between the trimmed V and J ends, which lost 4 bases and 1 base, there was a span of 7 bases. The CDR3 covers 13 residues. Germline-derived CDR1 and CDR2 are MNHNS and SASEGT. The chain's CDR3 is CASSGQPNTEAFF. CDR3 in DNA: TGTGCCAGCAGTGGACAACCGAACACTGAAGCTTTCTTT.

This clone was observed a handful of times. The genes are TRBV2 and TRBJ1-2; D unresolved. The length of the CDR3 is 14 residues. V lost 4 bases and J 8 bases, leaving 17 bases between the germline ends. Germline assignment: CDR1 SNHLY and CDR2 FYNNEI. The CDR3 DNA reads TGTGCCAGCAGTGTTATGAGGGTCTCGAAAGGCTACACCTTC. This encodes CASSVMRVSKGYTF.